One sample yielded the 22 T cell receptor beta chains listed below, sequenced in a study of blood T cell repertoires in COVID-19. Profiled with immunoSEQ multiplex PCR; TCRdb holds only in-frame clones, not every one. The sample yields around 300,000 clones, 70% to 90% seen once. Sequencing was performed on peripheral blood. Receptors originate from a woman in her sixties or seventies with COVID-19, enrolled during active disease.

The chain joins TRBV29-1 to TRBJ1-1; D is uncertain. Germline CDR1 SQVTM, CDR2 ANQGSEA. V was clipped by 6 bases and J by 1 base, with 15 bases between them. This CDR3 region has 14 residues. DNA for the CDR3: TGCAGCGTATTAGGAGGGCGGTCGAACACTGAAGCTTTCTTT. Translating gives CSVLGGRSNTEAFF. Full variable domain (missing parts from reference TRBV29-1 and TRBJ1-1): SAVISQKPSRDICQRGTSLTIQCQVDSQVTMMFWYRQQPGQSLTLIATANQGSEATYESGFVIDKFPISRPNLTFSTLTVSNMSPEDSSIYLCSVLGGRSNTEAFFGQGTRLTVV.

The rearrangement uses TRBV23-1 and TRBJ1-2; no clear D gene. Being an ORF, TRBV23-1 has a function that is uncertain. There are 14 residues in the CDR3. Trimming shortened V by 4 bases and J by 1 base, and 10 bases separated the two germline ends. The CDR3 is CASSPYPGNYGYTF. As DNA, the CDR3 is TGCGCCAGCAGTCCTTACCCCGGTAACTATGGCTACACCTTC.

This clone was counted a single time. The chain links TRBV2 to TRBJ1-4; perhaps TRBD1 as D (6 bases). With 8 bases removed from V and 6 bases from J, the gap between germline ends came to 19 bases. There are 15 residues in the CDR3. Germline lookup yields CDR1 SNHLY and CDR2 FYNNEI. This CDR3 is CASRRGTRIHEKLFF. CDR3 in DNA: TGTGCCAGCCGAAGGGGGACGAGGATACATGAAAAACTGTTTTTT.

This rearrangement joins TRBV24-1 to TRBJ2-2, with 12 bases fitting TRBD1. Looked up from germline, CDR1 is KGHDR and CDR2 is SFDVKD. The J segment lost 4 bases and the V segment lost 1 base, leaving 9 bases of the junction unmatched. The CDR3 loop spans 19 amino acids. The DNA of the CDR3 is TGTGCCACCAGTGATTTTGGGGGGACAGGGGGCGCGGGCACCGGGGAGCTGTTTTTT. Its protein product is CATSDFGGTGGAGTGELFF.

CDR3 DNA: TGTGCCAGCGGCCTGAGGGGGGGAGACACCGGGGAGCTGTTTTTT. Protein sequence: CASGLRGGDTGELFF. V and J are TRBV25-1 and TRBJ2-2; possibly TRBD2 for D (7 bases). The CDR3 length is 15 residues. CDR1 is MGHDK and CDR2 is SYGVNS in the germline V gene. V was trimmed by 8 bases and J by 3 bases, leaving 16 bases between them.

The sample holds a few counts of this clone. The chain combines TRBV5-4 with TRBJ2-7; 7 bases line up with TRBD2. From germline, CDR1 is SGHNT and CDR2 YYREEE (reference sequence). There are 14 residues in the CDR3. The V gene end was trimmed by 4 bases and the J gene end by 6 bases; junction bases not matched to a gene: 10. The CDR3, as DNA: TGTGCCAGCAGCCCTGGTGGGGGGGTGAGCGAGCAGTACTTC. Translation: CASSPGGGVSEQYF. The whole variable domain, remainder taken from reference TRBV5-4 and TRBJ2-7, is ETGVTQSPTHLIKTRGQQVTLRCSSQSGHNTVSWYQQALGQGPQFIFQYYREEENGRGNFPPRFSGLQFPNYSSELNVNALELDDSALYLCASSPGGGVSEQYFGPGTRLTVT.

This clone was recorded only once. The chain is built from TRBV3-1 (or the pseudogene TRBV3-2) and TRBJ2-7; possibly TRBD2 for D (5 bases). Germline V gene lookup returns CDR1 LGHDT and CDR2 YNNKEL (reference sequence). V was shortened by 6 bases and J by 2 bases, with 11 bases between the two germline ends. CDR3 size: 13 residues. CDR3 loop: CASRMAGAYEQYF. In nucleotides, the CDR3 is TGTGCCAGCAGGATGGCCGGGGCCTACGAGCAGTACTTC.

In the case of this clone: The junction shows a germline mismatch at one end, possibly a read error. This chain links TRBV4-3 with TRBJ1-3; D remains unclear. The CDR3 spans 13 residues. Germline lookup yields CDR1 LGHNA and CDR2 YSLEER. The CDR3 DNA reads TGCGCCAGCAGCCAAGTTGTTGGAGACACCATATATTTT. This sequence encodes CASSQVVGDTIYF.

The rearrangement joins TRBV9 to TRBJ2-2; 9 bases are shared with TRBD1. The CDR3 has 17 residues. The J segment lost 1 base and the V segment lost 4 bases, leaving 8 bases of the junction unmatched. CDR1 is SGDLS, CDR2 YYNGEE, per germline. CDR3 in amino acids: CASSPTQTGGNTGELFF. DNA of the CDR3: TGTGCCAGCAGCCCGACTCAGACAGGGGGGAACACCGGGGAGCTGTTTTTT.

V usage is TRBV4-1 and J usage is TRBJ1-3, with TRBD1 as a possible D gene (5 bases). This CDR3 has 15 residues. Trimming cost V 0 bases and J 4 bases, with 10 bases left between them. CDR1 is MGHRA, CDR2 YSYEKL, per germline. The CDR3 sequence: CASSQDQGRGNTIYF. CDR3 coding DNA: TGCGCCAGCAGCCAAGACCAGGGTCGGGGAAACACCATATATTTT.

V usage is TRBV30 and J usage is TRBJ1-2; no reliable D call. CDR3 size: 12 residues. The ends were cut back, 3 bases at V and 6 bases at J, with 11 bases in the middle. Germline loops: CDR1 GTSNPN, CDR2 SVGIG (reference sequence). The CDR3 region is CAWSLYTDGYTF. The CDR3 coding sequence is TGTGCCTGGAGCCTCTATACGGATGGCTACACCTTC.

The chain combines TRBV6-1 with TRBJ1-1; D gene unclear. Germline V gene lookup returns CDR1 MNHNS and CDR2 SASEGT. CDR3 size: 13 residues. V lost 2 bases and J lost 11, with 15 bases in between. The CDR3 region has the DNA TGTGCCAGCAGTGAAACCAGGTCACTTCTCGCTTTCTTT. It specifies CASSETRSLLAFF.

The chain is built from TRBV4-1 and TRBJ2-3; D is possibly TRBD2 (5 bases). Between the trimmed V and J ends, which lost 4 bases and 8 bases, there was a span of 16 bases. The CDR3 covers 14 residues. Per the germline V gene, CDR1 is MGHRA and CDR2 is YSYEKL. The CDR3 here is CASSRGILDPTQYF. The DNA for the CDR3 is TGCGCCAGCAGCCGAGGAATACTAGATCCTACGCAGTATTTT.

The V gene is TRBV7-9, the J gene TRBJ1-2; 7 bases agree with TRBD1. Germline values: CDR1 SEHNR, CDR2 FQNEAQ (reference sequence). Trimming cost V 5 bases and J 8 bases; bases outside gene matches: 11. CDR3 length: 14 residues. Here the CDR3 reads CASSPGKTGEGYTF. The DNA for the CDR3 is TGTGCCAGCAGCCCCGGAAAAACAGGGGAAGGCTACACCTTC.

CDR3 protein: CAISAVYEQYF. For the CDR3, the DNA is TGTGCCATCAGTGCGGTCTACGAGCAGTACTTC. This chain connects TRBV10-3 to TRBJ2-7; D is ambiguous. Trimming shortened V by 4 bases and J by 3 bases, and 4 bases separated the two germline ends. Germline V gives CDR1 ENHRY, CDR2 SYGVKD. This CDR3 is 11 amino acids long.

The chain carries TRBV28 and TRBJ2-7, with 10 bases lining up with TRBD1. Germline V gene lookup returns CDR1 MDHEN and CDR2 SYDVKM. The CDR3 totals 14 residues. V lost 3 bases to trimming and J lost 5 bases; unmatched junction nucleotides: 4. CDR3 loop: CASSLWDRGNEQYF. CDR3 DNA: TGTGCCAGCAGTTTGTGGGACAGGGGAAACGAGCAGTACTTC.

The chain employs TRBV19 and TRBJ1-2; D gene ambiguous. The CDR3 has 16 residues. V lost 6 bases to trimming and J lost 4 bases, with 21 bases between them. The germline CDR1 and CDR2 sequences are LNHDA and SQIVND (reference sequence). The CDR3 reads CASSPPGRRAPYGYTF. The CDR3 DNA follows: TGTGCCAGTAGCCCCCCCGGTCGGAGGGCACCCTATGGCTACACCTTC. The full variable domain, completed using reference TRBV19 and TRBJ1-2, is DGGITQSPKYLFRKEGQNVTLSCEQNLNHDAMYWYRQDPGQGLRLIYYSQIVNDFQKGDIAEGYSVSREKKESFPLTVTSAQKNPTAFYLCASSPPGRRAPYGYTFGSGTRLTVV.

This sequence joins TRBV7-2 and TRBJ2-7, with D possibly matching TRBD1 (5 bases). Trimming removed 0 bases from V and 0 bases from J, with 9 bases in between. The CDR3 consists of 15 residues. CDR1 SGHTA and CDR2 FQGNSA come from the germline V gene. The CDR3 region has the DNA TGTGCCAGCAGCTTAGCAAGCAGGGACTCCTACGAGCAGTACTTC. This translates into CASSLASRDSYEQYF.

V and J are TRBV10-3 and TRBJ2-5; D gene ambiguous. V was pared by 11 bases and J by 5 bases, with 15 bases between. This CDR3 spans 12 amino acids. The V gene's germline CDR1 is ENHRY and CDR2 SYGVKD. The CDR3 nucleotides read TGTGCCTCCCACCCCGACGGGGAGACCCAGTACTTC. This sequence encodes CASHPDGETQYF.

This chain joins TRBV7-9 and TRBJ2-2; TRBD2 matches 10 bases. Germline loops: CDR1 SEHNR, CDR2 FQNEAQ (reference sequence). V was pared by 1 base and J by 9 bases, with 5 bases of the junction left unmatched. CDR3 length equals 15 residues. The CDR3 reads CASSLVASGGRELFF. The DNA of the CDR3 is TGTGCCAGCAGCTTAGTGGCTAGCGGGGGTCGGGAGCTGTTTTTT.

The gene calls are TRBV11-2 and TRBJ1-6; 7 nucleotides line up with TRBD1. The V gene end was trimmed by 6 bases and the J gene end by 7 bases; junction bases not matched to a gene: 9. CDR3 length: 15 residues. Germline assignment: CDR1 SGHAT and CDR2 FQNNGV. This chain's CDR3 is CASSLKGAWNSPLHF. CDR3 DNA: TGTGCCAGCAGTTTAAAGGGGGCTTGGAATTCACCCCTCCACTTT.

V is TRBV5-4 and J is TRBJ2-7; no clear D gene. CDR1 is SGHNT, CDR2 YYREEE, per germline (reference sequence). The V and J ends lost 4 bases and 4 bases respectively, with 18 bases between them. This CDR3 is built from 15 residues. Written as DNA, the CDR3 is TGTGCCAGCAGCCCCGCCGGGTTGTCTCAATACGAGCAGTACTTC. Amino acid sequence: CASSPAGLSQYEQYF.